This T cell receptor (beta chain) was sequenced for a study of shared clonotypes between healthy human individuals. Details on this clone: The target antigen is unknown.

TCRdb keeps only in-frame clones here, not all; method: immunoSEQ multiplex PCR. The data hold around 2.1 million clones, with 95% observed a single time. Overall study findings and caveats: When naive CD4 clonotypes were compared across a few donors, around 5% were shared. Non-shared clonotypes displayed generation probabilities falling below those of clonotypes present in all four donors. In general, naive subsets displayed greater estimated richness than memory subsets did.

Trimming removed 0 bases from V and 10 bases from J; junction bases left unmatched: 7. This CDR3 region has 16 residues. The V gene's germline CDR1 is SGHDT and CDR2 YYEEEE. Sample: naive CD4+ T cells sorted from blood. Subset denoted: CD45RA+ positively selected. The chain carries TRBV5-6 and TRBJ1-6, with 10 bases aligning to TRBD1. The sequence derives from a man aged 18 to 30 in good health. Written as DNA, the CDR3 is TGTGCCAGCAGCTTGGCGGGACAGGGGTCAGGCTCACCCCTCCACTTT. It specifies CASSLAGQGSGSPLHF. The entire variable domain, with the rest obtained from reference TRBV5-6 and TRBJ1-6, is as follows: DAGVTQSPTHLIKTRGQQVTLRCSPKSGHDTVSWYQQALGQGPQFIFQYYEEEERQRGNFPDRFSGHQFPNYSSELNVNALLLGDSALYLCASSLAGQGSGSPLHFGNGTRLTVT.